The 7 T cell receptor beta chains given below trace back to one sample, sequenced in a study of blood T cell repertoires in COVID-19. Clones were read by immunoSEQ multiplex PCR, and TCRdb kept only the in-frame ones, dropping some. The table shows around 320,000 clones, with approximately 85% occurring only once. Sample: peripheral blood. The receptor source for this set is a human donor in a cohort sampled during active COVID-19.

CDR3 sequence reads: CASSLVGGRGGYNEQFF. In nucleotides, the CDR3 is TGTGCCAGCAGCTTAGTTGGGGGCCGGGGTGGATACAATGAGCAGTTCTTC. The chain couples TRBV7-9 to TRBJ2-1, with D tentatively TRBD1 (6 bases). Trimming left V 1 base short and J 4 bases short, with 17 bases between. From germline, CDR1 is SEHNR and CDR2 FQNEAQ (reference sequence). This CDR3 spans 17 amino acids.

The genes are TRBV6-5 and TRBJ1-1; no clear D gene. V lost 2 bases and J 1 base, leaving 11 bases between the germline ends. This CDR3 is built from 15 residues. CDR1 and CDR2 from the germline V gene are MNHEY and SVGAGI. CDR3 DNA sequence: TGTGCCAGCAGTTACGGTAACCGAGGGAACACTGAAGCTTTCTTT. Its protein is CASSYGNRGNTEAFF.

V and J are TRBV19 and TRBJ1-2; D might be TRBD1 (6 bases). The germline V gene encodes CDR1 LNHDA and CDR2 SQIVND (reference sequence). The CDR3 is 15 residues long. Trimming removed 7 bases at V and 1 base at J, with 16 bases between. Here the CDR3 DNA reads TGTGCCAGTACTGAAGGACAGACACGTAACTATGGCTACACCTTC. Translation: CASTEGQTRNYGYTF.

The count of this clone is one. The V call is TRBV5-5, the J call TRBJ1-1, with D tentatively TRBD1 (6 bases). The CDR3 consists of 11 residues. Germline CDR1 and CDR2: SGHKS and YYEKEE (reference sequence). The germline V and J ends were trimmed by 6 bases and 11 bases, with 14 bases remaining between them. DNA of the CDR3: TGTGCCAGCAACTATGGACAGTTTGCTTTCTTT. Translated, it gives CASNYGQFAFF.

The chain combines TRBV2 with TRBJ2-3; 9 bases are a match to TRBD2. There are 14 residues in the CDR3. V gave up 10 bases and J gave up 1 base; unmatched junction bases: 6. The germline V gene has CDR1 SNHLY and CDR2 FYNNEI. CDR3 in amino acids: CANRLAAGTDTQYF. The CDR3, as DNA: TGTGCCAACCGACTAGCGGCTGGCACAGATACGCAGTATTTT.

The rearrangement links TRBV7-5 to TRBJ1-6. TRBV7-5 constitutes a pseudogene. The CDR3 length is 19 residues. CDR3 sequence reads: CVRSLWRGDLSSYNSPLHF. CDR3 nucleotide sequence: TGTGTCAGAAGCTTATGGAGGGGAGACCTTAGCTCCTATAATTCACCCCTCCACTTT.

The CDR3 DNA is TGCAGCGCTCGACCCTTCCTAACAGGATCCGAGCAGTACTTC. Its protein product is CSARPFLTGSEQYF. The chain links TRBV29-1 to TRBJ2-7; the D gene is possibly TRBD1 (5 bases). CDR3 size: 14 residues. Germline V gene lookup returns CDR1 SQVTM and CDR2 ANQGSEA. The V and J ends lost 7 bases and 6 bases respectively, with 22 bases between them.